This record concerns one TCR beta chain sequence. The sample belongs to a study of T cell responses to AZD1222 COVID-19 vaccine. The data were produced by immunoSEQ multiplex PCR, yet TCRdb's version contains in-frame clones alone and is incomplete. The sample yields 150,000 to 200,000 clones, 92% seen once. The germline gives CDR1 LGHDT, CDR2 YNNKEL (reference sequence). Trimming pared 0 bases from V and 3 bases from J, leaving 15 bases between. The CDR3 is 16 residues long. The source material was peripheral blood, sampled 28 days after the second AZD1222 dose. The clonotype was recovered from an adult who received the AZD1222 COVID-19 vaccine. The chain links TRBV3-1 (or the pseudogene TRBV3-2) to TRBJ2-7; TRBD2 is a possible D gene (5 bases). This CDR3 is CASSQDRTRWGYEQYF. CDR3 in DNA: TGTGCCAGCAGCCAAGACAGAACTAGATGGGGCTACGAGCAGTACTTC.